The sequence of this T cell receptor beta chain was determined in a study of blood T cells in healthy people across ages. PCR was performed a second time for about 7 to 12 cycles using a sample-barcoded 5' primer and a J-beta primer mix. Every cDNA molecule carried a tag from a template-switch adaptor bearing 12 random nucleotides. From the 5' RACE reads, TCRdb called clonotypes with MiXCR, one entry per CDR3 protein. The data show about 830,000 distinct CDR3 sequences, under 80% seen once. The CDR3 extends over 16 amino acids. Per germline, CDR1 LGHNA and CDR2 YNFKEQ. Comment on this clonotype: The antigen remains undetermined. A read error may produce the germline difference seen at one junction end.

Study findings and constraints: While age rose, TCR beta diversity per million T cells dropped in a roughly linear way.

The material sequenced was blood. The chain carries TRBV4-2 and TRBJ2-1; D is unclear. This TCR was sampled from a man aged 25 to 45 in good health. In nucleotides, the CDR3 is TGTGCCAGCAGCCAAGATTGGAGCTATAAAAACAATGAGCGGTTCTTC. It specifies CASSQDWSYKNNERFF.